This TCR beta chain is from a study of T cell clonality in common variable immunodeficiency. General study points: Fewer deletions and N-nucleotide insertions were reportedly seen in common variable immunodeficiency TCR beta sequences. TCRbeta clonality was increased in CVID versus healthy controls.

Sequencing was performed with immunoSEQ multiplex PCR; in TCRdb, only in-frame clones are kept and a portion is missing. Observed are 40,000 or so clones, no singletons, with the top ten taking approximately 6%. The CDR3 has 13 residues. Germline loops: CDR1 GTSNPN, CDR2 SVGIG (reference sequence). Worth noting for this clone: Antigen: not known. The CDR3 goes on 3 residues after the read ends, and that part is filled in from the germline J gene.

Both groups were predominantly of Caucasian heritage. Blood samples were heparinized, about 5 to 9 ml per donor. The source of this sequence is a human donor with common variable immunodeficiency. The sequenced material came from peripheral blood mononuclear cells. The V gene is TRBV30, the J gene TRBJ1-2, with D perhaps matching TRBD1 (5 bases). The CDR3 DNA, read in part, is TGTGCCTGGAGTGTAAGGGCCAGGGAGGGC. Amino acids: CAWSVRAREG. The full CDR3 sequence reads CAWSVRAREGYTF.